This record concerns one T cell receptor (beta chain) sequence. The specificity of this receptor is unknown. Base qualities are not provided; no much larger clone lies one nucleotide away. In total, 600 or so healthy bone marrow donors made up the cohort. At the time of sampling, all cohort members were nominally healthy, though unrecorded immune exposures were likely present. The donor was CMV seronegative and belonged to the group of 352 seronegative cohort members. Every donor gave a peripheral blood sample, and the peripheral blood mononuclear cells from that sample were used for TCR beta sequencing. Genomic DNA extraction from the blood cell samples was performed with the Qiagen DNeasy Blood Extraction Kit. Trimming costs V 6 bases and J 3 bases, and their ends lie 9 bases apart. From cysteine to phenylalanine, the CDR3 is 13 amino acids long. Solely the CDR3 DNA is kept, with 39 bases framed from the first base. The germline V gene (reference sequence) provides CDR1 LNHDA and CDR2 SQIVND.

Libraries were made using the immunoSEQ multiplex PCR assay. For the multiplex PCR, a mixture combining 60 forward primers for TCR Vbeta segments and 13 reverse primers for TCR Jbeta segments was used. A multiplex PCR assay on genomic DNA amplified the CDR3 region of rearranged TCR beta genes. On the Illumina HiSeq System, the amplified TCR beta libraries were sequenced as 87-base-pair reads. As for the authors' bioinformatics: In a later analysis, some 80 million unique TCR beta chains were counted across the 500 to 700 repertoires, and roughly 10 million of these chains were shared by at least two donors. Raw reads were error-corrected and collapsed into unique sequences by a nearest-neighbor algorithm in which closely related sequences were merged to remove PCR and sequencing errors. Alignment of CDR3 sequences to IMGT reference sequences was used to assign V, D and J gene segments. For a sequence to be retained, at least a six-nucleotide match to both a V gene segment and a J gene segment was required. A rearrangement was called productive if the CDR3 had no stop codons and remained in frame with V and J, and every other rearrangement was called non-productive. Following IMGT convention, CDR3 was defined as the stretch from the second conserved V-encoded cysteine up to the conserved J-encoded phenylalanine. Sequences without an unambiguous match to a single V gene segment were excluded from the earlier analysis of over 500 of the donors. In an earlier analysis of approximately 590 of the donors, a V segment was called functional when productive rearrangements were above 56.7%, and segregating when the standard deviation between donors exceeded 5%. A statistical classification framework was built for diagnosing cytomegalovirus status from the catalog of TCR beta chain sequences. V and J gene assignment, in a later analysis, came from comparing TCR nucleotide sequences with IMGT/GENE-DB human TR gene sequences. In a later analysis, CDR3 sequences and most-parsimonious VDJ recombination scenarios were assigned using the TCRdist pipeline. In a later analysis, every TCR beta chain was defined by the combination of its CDR3 amino acid sequence and its V-gene family, and reads without a unique V-gene family were dropped. As a way to deal with suspected cross-contamination and a sequencing artifact, a later analysis dropped more than 500 nucleotide sequences that were highly shared and had low generation probability. A later analysis calculated a clonal expansion index for each public chain from normalized within-repertoire ranks of inferred template counts. In a later analysis, generation probabilities were computed with a VDJ recombination model fitted to out-of-frame rearrangements, and the resulting probabilities were checked against IGoR. A later analysis scored TCR-TCR, TCR-HLA and TCR-CMV co-occurrence with hypergeometric tests, applying a repertoire-size bias correction to TCR pairs. In a later analysis, false discovery rates were estimated by permuting HLA or CMV assignments 20 times. In a later analysis, co-occurring TCRs were grouped using DBSCAN, and TCRdist sequence similarity was added for clustering within HLA-allele-positive subsets. Co-occurrence clustering excluded repertoires with fewer than 30,000 or more than 120,000 public chains, plus five with anomalous nucleotide sharing. This is the immuneACCESS table as TCRdb keeps it, with only in-frame sequences that have V and J called. A part of the clones is gone; compared with another copy, unresolved V genes explain less than half, and the rest is unexplained. From that table come the V and J calls and clone size; the DNA was used to work out D and trimming. The sample table holds fewer than 120,000 clones, of which roughly four fifths were seen once. The ten largest make up under 1.5% of the sample.

The data belong to a study of cytomegalovirus exposure and HLA in healthy donors (dated by TCRdb to between 2016 and 2019). Regarding the complete study: In an earlier analysis of some 550 of the donors, about 260 Gb of sequence data and 100 million or so unique TCR beta sequences from 150 million to 200 million T cells were reported. To decide whether each TCR beta V gene segment behaved as functional or pseudogenic, an earlier analysis of some 570 of the donors relied on high-throughput TCR beta sequencing. The study profiled the T cell repertoires of approximately 700 subjects by immunosequencing and related them to cytomegalovirus serostatus. To predict cytomegalovirus infection status, the study brought together high-throughput TCR immunosequencing, statistical association of individual TCRs with disease status, and machine learning. Of the roughly 410 genotyped donors, 65% to 90% were placed in the genetic ancestry cluster associated with self-reported Caucasian donors. Donor age, sex, ethnicity and CMV serostatus were collected together with the repertoire data. The number of typed donors differed by locus: about 620-640 for A, B, C, DRB1 and DQB1; 500 to 550 for DQA1; approximately 600 for DPA1; and about 450 for DPB1. Every repertoire in the discovery cohort had been generated on one and the same sequencing platform. The study was designed to test whether signatures of past pathogen exposure could be identified by cataloging public T cell receptors. Four to six DR-DQ haplotypes were handled as single units for association and clustering, since linkage in the cohort was strong. A later analysis re-analyzed previously published TCR beta repertoires from roughly 600 donors and added high-resolution HLA genotyping to study TCR occurrence patterns. In a later genetic analysis, genome-wide SNP genotypes for about 55% of the roughly 670 donors were used, and that subset was treated as a discovery cohort. A separate validation cohort of approximately 120 different subjects was used in addition to the roughly 620-subject first cohort. On average, around 240,000 unique TCR beta nucleotide sequences were sequenced per donor among several hundred genotyped donors of the cohort, with around 19% of those sequences being non-productive. Around 320 gigabases of sequencing data and tens of millions of unique TCR sequences were included in an early release covering over 600 HLA-typed donors. HLA typing included class I and class II loci at four-digit resolution. Rather than using new phenotypic data, the later analysis identified candidate immune exposures from TCR beta sequences and from how often those sequences occurred across donors.

Overall results and qualifications from the work: Some IMGT-functional V segments, including TRBV6-2 and TRBV6-3, could not be distinguished by the 87-base-pair reads and were therefore excluded. In the study, approximately 150 TCR beta chains were listed as associated with cytomegalovirus. Only TCR beta chains were sequenced in this cohort, and the absence of alpha or paired-chain data limited detectable features. In vitro tests confirmed that three of the cytomegalovirus-associated TCR beta chains recognize cytomegalovirus antigens. The authors suggested that the approach could potentially be extended to other disease states and immunological phenotypes. Broadly in line with IMGT annotations, most TCR beta V segments showed up in productive rearrangements about 90% or about 30% of the time in an earlier analysis of a few hundred of the donors. Compared with the roughly 700-donor mean, donors in an Asian-associated ancestry cluster had fewer N-insertions in productive TCRs, according to a later genetic analysis. At a false discovery rate of 0.05, a later analysis linked 16,951 TCR beta sequences to specific HLA alleles. A later genetic analysis associated a missense DCLRE1C variant with V-gene and J-gene trimming of TCR beta chains, and an independent cohort replicated the association. Most TCR sequences were observed very rarely across donors, whereas some public TCRs were present in many individuals. A further reported finding was that TCR beta sequences accurately predicted the HLA-A and HLA-B alleles for most subjects in the first cohort. According to a later analysis, parvovirus B19, influenza, CMV and Epstein-Barr virus appeared linked to several top co-occurrence clusters. Because HLA typing was unavailable for some donors at each locus, only the typed subset was used in association tests. Most CMV-associated TCR beta chains appeared to be HLA-restricted in a later analysis, and the HLA associations seemed to be driven largely by CMV exposure. Seventeen rarely observed V segments, including chromosome 9 orphons, were excluded from the earlier analysis of several hundred of the donors because counts were too low. CMV serostatus was the only immune exposure information available for the cohort. In a later analysis, HLA-associated TCR beta chains showed more clonal expansion and lower generation probabilities than non-associated chains that were equally common. The classifier was reported to diagnose cytomegalovirus status with high specificity and sensitivity in both the original and validation cohorts. In a later analysis, TCR association rates were found to vary across HLA loci, with the most associated TCRs seen for DRB1 alleles and the fewest for HLA-C alleles. Assigning TCR associations to individual alleles was difficult when HLA alleles, especially DR and DQ, strongly co-occurred. Presence/absence analyses assumed roughly uniform sequencing depth across donors, an assumption that may not hold. The sequencing pipeline was judged likely to have produced a cluster of highly shared sequence variants as a technical artifact. Linkage disequilibrium might explain the correlated functional status among segregating V segments, but an unknown experimental factor could not be excluded.

The chain links TRBV19 with TRBJ1-5; TRBD1 is a weak D gene call, 6 bases matching. The receptor was derived from a woman aged 30 to 39 in good health and CMV-seronegative. The sequenced sample consisted of PBMCs. The CDR3 corresponds to CASSRGHNQPQHF. The DNA sequence is TGTGCCAGTAGCAGGGGACACAATCAGCCCCAGCATTTT.